These T cell receptor beta chains were read from a single sample in a study of T cells in narcolepsy. Clones were sequenced by immunoSEQ multiplex PCR, and TCRdb holds only the in-frame ones, with some missing. This sample carries 20,000 to 30,000 clones, approximately 80% of them seen once, and the ten largest clones take roughly 0.65%. The sequenced sample consisted of CD45RA- memory CD4+ T cells from PBMCs. Receptors were obtained from a human donor with narcolepsy. The CDR3 runs from the conserved cysteine through the conserved F or W. A D gene is named only where the DNA matches it firmly. The listing skips clone size in some rows; elsewhere it reads once, few, many or a size class.

j_call,d_call,clone_size,v_call,cdr3_length,cdr3_aa,cdr3_nt
TRBJ2-1,TRBD2,-,TRBV15,15,CATSRDPASGGEQFF,TGTGCCACCAGCAGAGATCCGGCTAGCGGGGGGGAGCAGTTCTTC
TRBJ1-2,-,-,TRBV6-1,11,CASLRGGGYTF,TGTGCCAGCCTCAGGGGTGGCGGCTACACCTTC
TRBJ2-7,TRBD2,once,TRBV6-5,14,CASTRLAGVIEQYF,TGTGCCAGCACCCGATTGGCGGGAGTAATCGAGCAGTACTTC
TRBJ1-4,TRBD1,-,TRBV11-3,15,CASSQRQGGPEKLFF,TGTGCCAGCAGTCAACGACAGGGCGGTCCGGAAAAACTGTTTTTT
TRBJ2-3,-,-,TRBV11-3,17,CASSLGRALSGGDTQYF,TGTGCCAGCAGCTTAGGAAGGGCCCTATCCGGAGGAGATACGCAGTATTTT
TRBJ2-1,-,-,TRBV2,12,CASSGGYNEQFF,TGTGCCAGCAGTGGGGGATACAATGAGCAGTTCTTC
TRBJ2-5,-,-,TRBV5-1,16,CASSANGTGQSETQYF,TGCGCCAGCAGCGCGAACGGCACGGGGCAGAGCGAGACCCAGTACTTC
TRBJ2-1,-,-,TRBV11-3,11,CASSLHEEQFF,TGTGCCAGCAGCCTCCACGAGGAGCAGTTCTTC
TRBJ2-6,-,-,TRBV29-1,14,CSVADSSGANVLTF,TGCAGCGTTGCAGACAGCTCTGGGGCCAACGTCCTGACTTTC
TRBJ2-1,-,-,TRBV6-1,11,CASNRANEQFF,TGTGCCAGCAACAGGGCCAATGAGCAGTTCTTC
TRBJ1-1,-,-,TRBV5-1,13,CASSSTVSAEAFF,TGCGCCAGCAGCTCGACAGTTAGCGCTGAAGCTTTCTTT
TRBJ1-2,-,-,TRBV2,13,CASSDWGGRGYTF,TGTGCCAGCAGCGACTGGGGGGGCCGGGGCTACACCTTC
TRBJ2-1,-,few,TRBV7-3,12,CASSQGQNEQFF,TGTGCCAGCAGCCAAGGACAAAATGAGCAGTTCTTC
TRBJ1-6,TRBD1,-,TRBV6-5,15,CASSRGGQTHSPLHF,TGTGCCAGCAGTCGAGGGGGCCAGACGCATTCACCCCTCCACTTT
TRBJ2-7,TRBD2,-,TRBV5-4,14,CASSLLSGRSEQYF,TGTGCCAGCAGCTTGCTTAGCGGGAGGAGCGAGCAGTACTTC
TRBJ1-1,-,-,TRBV11-2,14,CASSPDRVNTEAFF,TGTGCCAGCAGCCCCGACCGAGTGAACACTGAAGCTTTCTTT
TRBJ1-2,TRBD1,-,TRBV6-1,15,CASTFEQGTNYGYTF,TGTGCCAGCACCTTTGAACAGGGGACCAACTATGGCTACACCTTC
TRBJ1-5,TRBD1,-,TRBV7-3,15,CASSSTGRINQPQHF,TGTGCCAGCAGCTCGACAGGGAGGATCAATCAGCCCCAGCATTTT
TRBJ2-5,TRBD2,-,TRBV29-1,15,CSAGSSGRKQETQYF,TGCAGCGCGGGATCTAGCGGGAGGAAACAAGAGACCCAGTACTTC
TRBJ1-3,-,-,TRBV28,13,CASSSSSGNTIYF,TGTGCCAGCAGTTCGAGCTCTGGAAACACCATATATTTT
TRBJ1-1,-,-,TRBV27,14,CASKTTRLNTEAFF,TGTGCCAGCAAAACGACAAGACTGAACACTGAAGCTTTCTTT
TRBJ1-5,TRBD1,-,TRBV5-5,15,CASSLGGTGNQPQHF,TGTGCCAGCAGCTTGGGCGGGACAGGGAATCAGCCCCAGCATTTT
TRBJ2-5,-,-,TRBV27,15,CASSTTWSIQETQYF,TGTGCCAGCAGTACGACCTGGTCCATCCAAGAGACCCAGTACTTC
TRBJ1-3,-,-,TRBV6-9,14,CASSYTGSGNTIYF,TGTGCCAGCAGTTACACGGGATCTGGAAACACCATATATTTT
TRBJ1-5,-,-,TRBV6-1,15,CASSVSGDSNQPQHF,TGTGCCAGCAGTGTCTCAGGGGACAGCAATCAGCCCCAGCATTTT
TRBJ1-1,TRBD1,-,TRBV7-9,16,CASNAIAGGRHTEAFF,TGTGCCAGCAACGCGATCGCAGGGGGCCGACACACTGAAGCTTTCTTT
TRBJ2-2,-,-,TRBV5-8,15,CASSFNLINTGELFF,TGTGCCAGCAGCTTTAATTTGATTAACACCGGGGAGCTGTTTTTT
TRBJ2-5,TRBD1,-,TRBV5-1,14,CASSSLQGMETQYF,TGCGCCAGCAGCTCCTTACAGGGGATGGAGACCCAGTACTTC
TRBJ2-1,TRBD2,-,TRBV4-2,13,CASSFSGDNEQFF,TGTGCCAGCAGCTTTAGCGGGGACAATGAGCAGTTCTTC
TRBJ1-2,-,-,TRBV14,17,CASSQRLGAALNYGYTF,TGTGCCAGCAGCCAACGTCTTGGGGCAGCTTTAAACTATGGCTACACCTTC
TRBJ1-5,-,-,TRBV15,13,CATSIQGGQPQHF,TGTGCCACCAGCATACAGGGAGGACAGCCCCAGCATTTT
TRBJ1-2,-,-,TRBV2,11,CASSPSYGYTF,TGTGCCAGCAGCCCTAGCTATGGCTACACCTTC
TRBJ1-6,-,-,TRBV27,13,CASSFNYNSPLHF,TGTGCCAGCAGTTTTAATTATAATTCACCCCTCCACTTT
TRBJ2-7,TRBD1,-,TRBV28,15,CASSLAGQGKDEQYF,TGTGCCAGCAGCTTGGCTGGACAGGGGAAAGACGAGCAGTACTTC
TRBJ2-7,-,-,TRBV2,13,CATRGRGKGEQYF,TGTGCCACCAGGGGGAGGGGGAAAGGTGAGCAGTACTTC
TRBJ1-1,-,-,TRBV7-3,14,CASSLGTANTEAFF,TGTGCCAGCAGCTTGGGGACTGCGAACACTGAAGCTTTCTTC
TRBJ2-2,-,-,TRBV7-3,17,CASSRSGGPRRAGELFF,-
TRBJ1-4,-,-,TRBV25-1,18,CASSEIPGLRATNEKLFF,TGTGCCAGCAGTGAAATTCCAGGGCTCCGGGCAACTAATGAAAAACTGTTTTTT
TRBJ1-1,-,-,TRBV6-5,14,CASKPKFMYTEAFF,TGTGCCAGCAAACCGAAGTTTATGTACACTGAAGCTTTCTTT
TRBJ2-7,TRBD2,-,TRBV4-1,19,CASSPLAGLAGEASYEQYF,TGCGCCAGCAGCCCTCTGGCGGGTCTAGCGGGAGAAGCGTCCTACGAGCAGTACTTC
TRBJ2-1,TRBD2,-,TRBV5-1,16,CASSLPSSGINNEQFF,TGCGCCAGCAGCTTACCCTCTAGCGGGATTAACAATGAGCAGTTCTTC
TRBJ2-7,-,few,TRBV6-1,17,CASSEFGAPGVSYEQYF,TGTGCCAGCAGTGAATTCGGCGCGCCAGGAGTTTCCTACGAGCAGTACTTC